This T cell receptor beta chain was captured by sequencing in a study of blood T cells in healthy people across ages (dated by TCRdb to 2013 to 2016). Background on the whole study: In model experiments, roughly one uniquely barcoded TCR beta cDNA molecule per two T cells was captured by template switching. The study measured age-related changes in TCR beta repertoire diversity using deep sequencing normalized with unique cDNA molecular identifiers. The study analyzed two additional independent replicas of 1 million unique cDNA reads from the same blood draw for two donors, one aged 18 to 29 and one aged 80 or older. Donors were grouped into four age groups: young (average about 15 years), middle-aged (roughly 40), aged (around 60) and long-lived (approximately 75). What the work shows at the level of the full study, not this receptor alone: Because the CMV infection status of the donors was unknown, age-related changes in expanded clonotypes may potentially have been confounded. As age increased, observed TCR beta diversity per million T cells dropped in a roughly linear way, and a significant reduction was already evident by age about 40. Bulk unsorted PBMC profiling prevented conclusive comparison of naive and antigen-experienced compartments. There was a strong correlation between observed TCR beta diversity and the percentage of naive T cells measured by flow cytometry. Total diversity estimates from one million sequenced T cells were considered lower bounds and underestimates. The long-lived group showed more naive CD4+ T cells, fewer expanded clones and increased TCR diversity than the aged group, suggesting age selection.

This clonotype was recorded a few times. It has no known antigen specificity. One base away there is no much larger clone; base qualities are not given. Ends trimmed: V by 7 bases, J by 2 bases; bases unmatched to a gene: 13. CDR1 and CDR2 are drawn from the germline V gene: SQVTM, ANQGSEA. The CDR3 contains 15 residues, cysteine and phenylalanine counted. The DNA shown is the 45-base CDR3, in frame from base 1. The donors were under 40 Caucasian individuals from Russia, aged roughly 6 to 90 years, who were systemically healthy. Each donor gave roughly 9.5 milliliters of peripheral blood, collected into EDTA-treated Vacutainer tubes. PBMCs were isolated by Ficoll-Paque density-gradient centrifugation, with at least 6 million obtained per sample. Total RNA, at least 6 micrograms per sample, was extracted from PBMCs with Trizol reagent. The percentages of naive CD45RAhigh/CD27high T cells were determined by flow cytometry on a PBMC aliquot from every donor.

The library came from 5' RACE. Sequenced on an Illumina HiSeq 2500. A second about 7 to 11 cycle PCR used a sample-barcoded 5' primer and a J-beta primer mix. A unique molecular identifier was introduced onto each TCR beta cDNA molecule by a template-switch 5' adaptor carrying 12 random nucleotides. Each sample yielded at least 3 million CDR3-containing paired-end reads. The Mint cDNA synthesis kit, primed by a TRBC-specific oligonucleotide, was used to synthesize first-strand cDNA from all RNA. Following uracil-DNA glycosylase treatment, a first 18-cycle PCR with universal primers M1SS and BC2_uni_R was performed on all cDNA. The source study handled its data this way. For normalization, 1 million high-quality reads, each with a distinct molecular identifier, were randomly selected from each sample. Reads sharing molecular identifiers were discarded rather than binned into consensus sequences. CDR3 identification, clonotype clustering and error correction used MiTCR with a Q25 quality threshold and the strictest error-elimination algorithm. A nonparametric unseen species model with Euler transformation was used to estimate a lower bound on total TCR beta diversity. TCRdb cleaned the public reads at Q25 with fastp, built clones with MiXCR and kept in-frame beta chains. Each CDR3 protein appears once, grouped with its most common genes and DNA. The V and J calls were determined by TCRdb, not by the authors. The sample data list 750,000 to 850,000 distinct CDR3 sequences, and around 25% of these were observed just once. The ten largest clones represent approximately 4% of the sample.

The data also belong to a second study, concerning T cells of mothers and their children. From the second report: Donors were nine systemically healthy Caucasian individuals: three mothers and their six children. cDNA synthesis consumed the entire amount of extracted RNA, loaded at about 1.5 ug RNA in each 15 ul reaction. In the second PCR, sample barcodes and 2-4 random nucleotides were introduced via the M1S primer. Over 8.5 million TCR beta CDR3 reads were obtained for each mother, and some 3.1 million reads were obtained for each child. Thymic selection similarly shapes TCR recombination output in related and unrelated pairs, with minor effect from inherited differences. Related mother-child pairs always showed normalized repertoire overlap that was slightly higher than in unrelated mother-child pairs, though the difference was never significant. Persistent microchimeric T cell clones were not detected, at a sensitivity of approximately 93 clones per million clonotypes. Deep NGS was used in the study to compare the TCR beta repertoires of mothers and children and to look for features that separate related mother-child pairs from unrelated individuals. Mothers averaged approximately 40 +/- 4 years of age and children averaged about 10 +/- 4 years. After adapter ligation was performed with NEBNext reagents, the libraries were sequenced on an Illumina HiSeq 2000 with 100+100 nt paired-end reads. To avoid cross-contamination, the mother libraries and the child libraries were prepared a month apart and sequenced in separate runs. Between 500,000 and 2,000,000 distinct TCR beta clonotypes were identified per donor. Naive TCR beta clonotypes were estimated from low-frequency clonotypes matched to each donor's FACS-determined naive share, without sorting.

This clonotype was obtained from a boy aged 5-17 years in good health. The chain is assembled from TRBV29-1 and TRBJ2-5; 7 junctional bases match TRBD1. Material: blood. The DNA sequence is as follows: TGCAGCGCCAAACCAAGACAGGGTACGCAAGAGACCCAGTACTTC. Its translation reads: CSAKPRQGTQETQYF.